This TCR beta chain was observed in a study of post-analysis software for immune sequencing data. General study findings and limits: Strong co-clustering by F measure linked samples that shared a preparation batch. Patients carried roughly five TRBV segments more frequently than controls did, and TRBV5-6, TRBV5-1 and TRBV20-1 were among them.

This clonotype was counted only a few times. Its antigen is currently unknown. Sequencing libraries made from TCR beta cDNA carried unique molecular identifiers. Each CDR3 protein is one row after TCRdb ran MiXCR on the PCR reads. The sample comprises about 770,000 distinct CDR3 sequences, roughly 46% of which are singletons, and roughly 4.9% rests with the top ten. This CDR3 comprises 15 residues. CDR1 and CDR2 from the germline V gene are DFQATT and SNEGSKA (reference sequence). The specimen was blood. The receptor comes from a girl between 10 and 17 years old with multiple sclerosis. V is TRBV20-1 and J is TRBJ2-1; 12 bases align to TRBD2. The DNA end lines up better with TRBJ2-7; the J call may be wrong. CDR3 loop: CSARAGLAGTNEQYF. The CDR3 coding sequence is TGCAGTGCTAGGGCCGGACTAGCGGGAACCAACGAGCAGTACTTC.